These T cell receptor beta chains were read from a single sample in a study of cytomegalovirus exposure and HLA in healthy donors. Sequenced by immunoSEQ multiplex PCR; TCRdb stores in-frame clones only, minus some. Here the sample spans approximately 150,000 clones, roughly 80% being singletons. The sample was PBMCs. These receptors all come from a woman aged 45-59 years in good health and CMV-seronegative. CDR3s include the opening cysteine and the closing phenylalanine or tryptophan. The order of the fields is clone size, V gene, J gene, D gene, CDR3 DNA, CDR3 protein. A D gene is named only where the DNA matches it firmly. Size values are once, few and many counts, or a class for expanded clones, and some rows have none.

NA	TRBV7-6	TRBJ1-2	NA	TGTGCCAGCAGCGCCGCGGCCTGGGGGCCACATGGCTACACCTTC	CASSAAAWGPHGYTF
NA	TRBV7-3	TRBJ1-2	TRBD1	TGTGCCAGCAGCACATACAGGGGGCAGGATGGCTACACCTTC	CASSTYRGQDGYTF
NA	TRBV5-1	TRBJ1-3	TRBD1	TGCGCCAGCAGCTTGCGGACAGGGGCTGGAAACACCATATATTTT	CASSLRTGAGNTIYF
NA	TRBV4-1	TRBJ1-1	NA	TGCGCCAGCAGCCAACGCGCCAAGAACACTGAAGCTTTCTTT	CASSQRAKNTEAFF
NA	TRBV28	TRBJ1-1	NA	TGTGCCAGCAGCCCGCCGTTGGTGGCCACTGAAGCTTTCTTT	CASSPPLVATEAFF
few	TRBV14	TRBJ1-2	NA	TGTGCCAGCAGCCAAGATTTTGGCATTCTTGTAAATGGCTACACCTTC	CASSQDFGILVNGYTF
few	TRBV9	TRBJ2-6	TRBD2	TGTGCCAGCAGCGGGACCGGGACTAGCGGAGCTGGGGCCAACGTCCTGACTTTC	CASSGTGTSGAGANVLTF
few	TRBV15	TRBJ2-7	TRBD2	TGTGCCACCAGCAGAGGACTAGCAGGCGAGCAGTACTTC	CATSRGLAGEQYF
NA	TRBV5-6	TRBJ2-5	NA	TGTGCCAGCAGTGGGGCCTCCCAAGAGACCCAGTACTTC	CASSGASQETQYF
NA	TRBV7-2	TRBJ2-7	TRBD2	TGTGCCAGCAGCTTCCTAGCGGCTCACTACGAGCAGTACTTC	CASSFLAAHYEQYF
NA	TRBV7-9	TRBJ2-7	NA	TGTGCCAGCAGCCAGGGGCGGCTGGGCTACGAGCAGTACTTC	CASSQGRLGYEQYF
NA	TRBV4-3	TRBJ1-1	TRBD1	TGCGCCAGCAGCCAAACGGACAGGGGCAATCCTAAAGCTTTCTTT	CASSQTDRGNPKAFF
NA	TRBV10-3	TRBJ2-7	TRBD2	TGTGCCATCAGCGGGACTAGCGTGGGTTCCTACGAGCAGTACTTC	CAISGTSVGSYEQYF
NA	TRBV4-1	TRBJ2-7	TRBD1	TGCGCCAGCAGACCCATTCCGGGACAGGTTATCCGCGAGCAGTACTTC	CASRPIPGQVIREQYF
NA	TRBV4-1	TRBJ2-1	TRBD2	TGCGCCAGCAGCCAAGGACTAGCGGGGGGGGCTGAGCAGTTCTTC	CASSQGLAGGAEQFF
NA	TRBV9	TRBJ2-2	TRBD2	TGTGCCAGCACCTGGGGGGGATGGAACACCGGGGAGCTGTTTTTT	CASTWGGWNTGELFF
NA	TRBV5-1	TRBJ1-1	NA	TGCGCCAGCAGCACTGGAGGGTCCAGGGTATCTGACACTGAAGCTTTCTTT	CASSTGGSRVSDTEAFF
few	TRBV5-8	TRBJ2-2	NA	TGTGCCAGCAGCTTACGAGGGGGCACCGGGGAGCTGTTTTTT	CASSLRGGTGELFF
NA	TRBV28	TRBJ2-7	TRBD1	TGTGCCGTAGGTTACCGGGACAGGGGGTACGAGCAGTACTTC	CAVGYRDRGYEQYF
NA	TRBV19	TRBJ2-7	NA	TGTGCCAGTAGTACCAGGGGTGGCGAGCAGTACTTC	CASSTRGGEQYF
NA	TRBV28	TRBJ1-1	NA	TGTGCCAGCAGCCCCGGACAGAGCGGAGTGTACACTGAAGCTTTCTTT	CASSPGQSGVYTEAFF
NA	TRBV12-5	TRBJ2-4	NA	TGTGCTAGTGGAGTAGAATTAGCCAAAAACATTCAGTACTTC	CASGVELAKNIQYF
NA	TRBV6-1	TRBJ2-7	NA	TGTGCCAGCAGGCACCCCGGGACACCCCGCTACGAGCAGTACTTC	CASRHPGTPRYEQYF
NA	TRBV7-2	TRBJ2-7	TRBD1	TGTGCCAGCAGCTCCGGGACAGCCCACGAGCAGTACTTC	CASSSGTAHEQYF